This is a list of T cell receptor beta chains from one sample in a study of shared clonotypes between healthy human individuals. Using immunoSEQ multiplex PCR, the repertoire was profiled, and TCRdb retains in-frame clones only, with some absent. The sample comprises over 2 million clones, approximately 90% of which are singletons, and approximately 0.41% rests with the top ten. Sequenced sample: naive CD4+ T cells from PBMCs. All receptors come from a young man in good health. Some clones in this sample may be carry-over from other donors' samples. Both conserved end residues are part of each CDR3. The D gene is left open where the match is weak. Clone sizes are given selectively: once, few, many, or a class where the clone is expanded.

CASSFSYRGLYNGYTF,TGCGCCAGCAGCTTTAGTTACAGGGGGCTATACAATGGCTACACCTTC,TRBV5-1,TRBJ1-2,NA,TRBD1
CASSLKGRQAYEQYF,TGTGCCAGCAGCTTAAAGGGCAGACAAGCCTACGAGCAGTACTTC,TRBV7-9,TRBJ2-7,NA,NA
CASSFGGDRSQETQYF,TGTGCCAGCAGTTTCGGTGGGGACCGATCACAAGAGACCCAGTACTTC,TRBV9,TRBJ2-5,NA,NA
CASSPRRYGYGYTF,TGTGCCAGCAGCCCCCGACGGTATGGCTATGGCTACACCTTC,TRBV14,TRBJ1-2,NA,NA
CASPRSELAGGLPFF,TGTGCCAGCCCCCGAAGTGAACTAGCGGGAGGGCTACCGTTCTTC,TRBV5-8,TRBJ2-1,NA,TRBD2
CATSREGGATNEKLFF,TGTGCCACCAGCAGAGAGGGCGGGGCGACTAATGAAAAACTGTTTTTT,TRBV15,TRBJ1-4,NA,NA
CASSPHRDYGYTF,TGTGCCAGCAGCCCCCACAGAGACTATGGCTACACCTTC,TRBV7-2,TRBJ1-2,NA,NA
CASSQGVYEGYTF,TGTGCCAGCAGCCAGGGGGTTTACGAAGGCTACACCTTC,TRBV7-9,TRBJ1-2,few,TRBD1
CASLGQIGPGYTF,TGTGCCAGTCTGGGACAAATCGGTCCTGGCTACACCTTC,TRBV28,TRBJ1-2,NA,NA
CATSSGSSGFTDTQYF,TGTGCCACCTCCAGTGGGTCTAGCGGTTTCACAGATACGCAGTATTTT,TRBV19,TRBJ2-3,NA,TRBD2
CASSFDPVGMNTEAFF,TGCGCCAGCAGCTTCGACCCAGTTGGGATGAACACTGAAGCTTTCTTT,TRBV5-1,TRBJ1-1,few,NA
CASSPLPGLSDTQYF,TGTGCCAGTAGCCCGCTACCCGGACTGTCAGATACGCAGTATTTT,TRBV19,TRBJ2-3,NA,NA
CASSHEAEEAYEQYF,TGTGCCAGCAGCCATGAAGCGGAAGAGGCCTACGAGCAGTACTTC,TRBV4-2,TRBJ2-7,NA,NA
CATTDRAKNIQYF,TGTGCCACTACGGACAGGGCAAAAAACATTCAGTACTTC,TRBV19,TRBJ2-4,once,TRBD1
CASSSGRGTSGQSTDTQYF,TGCGCCAGCAGCTCGGGGCGCGGGACTAGCGGGCAGAGCACAGATACGCAGTATTTT,TRBV5-1,TRBJ2-3,NA,TRBD2
CASSIDTSSYNEQFF,TGTGCCAGTAGTATAGATACGAGCTCCTACAATGAGCAGTTCTTC,TRBV19,TRBJ2-1,NA,NA
CASSANTGGLEQFF,TGTGCCAGTAGTGCCAACACAGGGGGCTTAGAGCAGTTCTTC,TRBV19,TRBJ2-1,once,TRBD1
CASTLGAGGSTDTQYF,TGTGCCAGCACCCTGGGAGCGGGAGGGAGCACAGATACGCAGTATTTT,TRBV5-6,TRBJ2-3,NA,TRBD2
CASSLSDRGYEQYF,TGTGCCAGCAGTTTGTCCGACAGGGGTTACGAGCAGTACTTC,TRBV28,TRBJ2-7,NA,TRBD1
CASSPSQAWGREAFF,TGTGCCAGCTCACCCTCCCAAGCGTGGGGCAGGGAAGCTTTCTTT,TRBV18,TRBJ1-1,NA,NA
CASSLEAGITDTQYF,TGTGCCAGCAGCTTAGAAGCGGGGATCACAGATACGCAGTATTTT,TRBV11-1,TRBJ2-3,NA,TRBD2
CASRHPRGQGAPSTDTQYF,TGCGCCAGCAGACACCCACGGGGACAGGGGGCTCCGTCCACAGATACGCAGTATTTT,TRBV4-1,TRBJ2-3,NA,TRBD1
CASSRDQVDPYEQYF,TGTGCCAGCAGCCGAGACCAGGTCGATCCCTACGAGCAGTACTTC,TRBV7-2,TRBJ2-7,NA,NA
CASTLPGTVLYGYTF,TGTGCCAGCACCCTTCCCGGGACAGTTCTCTATGGCTACACCTTC,TRBV11-2,TRBJ1-2,NA,TRBD1
CASSPPEAVRSQFF,TGTGCCAGCAGCCCTCCCGAGGCTGTGCGGTCGCAGTTCTTC,TRBV11-2,TRBJ2-1,NA,NA
CASSSTGSLAGNQPQHF,TGTGCCAGCAGTTCGACAGGGTCACTGGCGGGGAATCAGCCCCAGCATTTT,TRBV27,TRBJ1-5,NA,TRBD1
CSVEGRPARDTQYF,TGCAGCGTTGAAGGGAGACCCGCCCGAGATACGCAGTATTTT,TRBV29-1,TRBJ2-3,NA,NA
CASSYFYRTSNYGYTF,TGTGCCAGCAGCTACTTCTACAGGACTTCTAACTATGGCTACACCTTC,TRBV13,TRBJ1-2,NA,NA
CASSERRGRANTGELFF,TGTGCCAGTAGTGAGCGACGGGGACGGGCGAACACCGGGGAGCTGTTTTTT,TRBV19,TRBJ2-2,NA,NA
CASSPLGTLGYTF,TGTGCCAGCAGCCCTCTCGGGACATTAGGCTACACCTTC,TRBV7-2,TRBJ1-2,NA,NA
CASSFGWEETQYF,TGTGCCAGCAGTTTTGGGTGGGAGGAGACCCAGTACTTC,TRBV27,TRBJ2-5,NA,NA
CASSPGVTSGRGETQYF,TGCGCCAGCAGCCCCGGCGTAACTAGCGGGAGAGGAGAGACCCAGTACTTC,TRBV5-1,TRBJ2-5,NA,TRBD2
CASSRGGGSIDGYTF,TGTGCCAGCAGCCGAGGAGGGGGGTCGATCGATGGCTACACCTTC,TRBV7-2,TRBJ1-2,NA,NA
CASRGTPADYGYTF,TGTGCCAGCAGGGGGACTCCTGCCGACTATGGCTACACCTTC,TRBV2,TRBJ1-2,NA,NA
CASSPLTGRAFSDQPQHF,TGTGCCAGCAGCCCACTTACAGGGAGGGCTTTTAGCGATCAGCCCCAGCATTTT,TRBV7-8,TRBJ1-5,NA,NA
CASSLGQAGEQFF,TGTGCCAGCAGCTTAGGGCAGGCCGGGGAGCAGTTCTTC,TRBV11-1,TRBJ2-1,NA,NA
CASSEDRAAALGYTF,TGTGCCAGCAGTGAAGACCGGGCGGCTGCTCTCGGCTACACCTTC,TRBV2,TRBJ1-2,NA,NA
CASSQDARTSGTLGADTQYF,TGTGCCAGCAGCCAAGATGCTCGGACTAGCGGGACTTTAGGGGCAGATACGCAGTATTTT,TRBV4-2,TRBJ2-3,NA,TRBD2
CASSQGGETQYF,TGTGCCAGCAGCCAAGGGGGAGAGACCCAGTACTTC,TRBV7-3,TRBJ2-5,NA,NA
CASSWGTGEATGELFF,TGTGCCAGCAGTTGGGGGACAGGGGAGGCCACCGGGGAGCTGTTTTTT,TRBV27,TRBJ2-2,once,TRBD1
CASRPPGHTDTQYF,TGTGCCAGCAGACCTCCGGGGCACACAGATACGCAGTATTTT,TRBV6-5,TRBJ2-3,NA,NA
CASSLPSYRTSYGEQFF,TGTGCCAGCAGCCTACCAAGCTACAGGACCAGTTACGGTGAGCAGTTCTTC,TRBV7-8,TRBJ2-1,NA,NA
CASSASDRGLGYTF,TGTGCCAGCAGCGCCTCCGACAGGGGGCTAGGCTACACCTTC,TRBV7-8,TRBJ1-2,NA,TRBD1
CASSKTGSNEKLFF,TGCGCCAGCAGCAAGACAGGGTCTAATGAAAAACTGTTTTTT,TRBV5-1,TRBJ1-4,once,TRBD1
CASKTGLADMAQYF,TGTGCCAGCAAGACAGGACTAGCGGATATGGCCCAGTACTTC,TRBV7-6,TRBJ2-5,NA,TRBD2
CASSLPGNTEAFF,TGTGCCAGCAGTTTGCCCGGGAACACTGAAGCTTTCTTT,TRBV6-6,TRBJ1-1,once,NA
CASGKLAGGRITGELFF,TGTGCCAGTGGAAAACTAGCGGGAGGCCGTATCACCGGGGAGCTGTTTTTT,TRBV27,TRBJ2-2,NA,TRBD2
CASSDGTSYTGELFF,TGTGCCAGCAGCGACGGGACTAGTTACACCGGGGAGCTGTTTTTT,TRBV7-3,TRBJ2-2,once,TRBD2
CASRQNRGAGLSYNEQFF,TGTGCCAGCAGACAAAATAGGGGGGCGGGCCTCTCCTACAATGAGCAGTTCTTC,TRBV27,TRBJ2-1,few,NA
CASSLASGGANYGYTF,TGTGCCAGCAGCTTGGCCAGCGGAGGCGCCAACTATGGCTACACCTTC,TRBV5-8,TRBJ1-2,NA,NA
CASAQSSGGVYNEQFF,TGTGCTAGTGCCCAATCTAGCGGAGGGGTCTACAATGAGCAGTTCTTC,TRBV12-5,TRBJ2-1,NA,TRBD2
CASSFGDREGTEAFF,TGTGCCAGCAGTTTTGGGGACAGGGAGGGAACTGAAGCTTTCTTT,TRBV28,TRBJ1-1,NA,TRBD1
CASSSKGLAGPGSYNEQFF,TGTGCCAGCAGTTCGAAGGGACTAGCGGGCCCGGGCTCCTACAATGAGCAGTTCTTC,TRBV28,TRBJ2-1,NA,TRBD2
CASSLEAGPDYGYTF,TGTGCCAGCAGCTTAGAGGCAGGACCCGACTATGGCTACACCTTC,TRBV7-2,TRBJ1-2,NA,NA
CASSTWTGAPIDEQFF,TGTGCCAGCAGCACCTGGACAGGCGCCCCTATCGATGAGCAGTTCTTC,TRBV7-9,TRBJ2-1,NA,TRBD1
CASSRFQETQYF,TGTGCCAGCTCACGCTTCCAAGAGACCCAGTACTTC,TRBV18,TRBJ2-5,NA,NA
CASSPLQGMNTEAFF,TGTGCCAGCTCACCCCTACAGGGGATGAACACTGAAGCTTTCTTT,TRBV18,TRBJ1-1,NA,TRBD1
CASSVHSANTGELFF,TGTGCCAGCAGCGTACACAGCGCGAACACCGGGGAGCTGTTTTTT,TRBV9,TRBJ2-2,NA,NA